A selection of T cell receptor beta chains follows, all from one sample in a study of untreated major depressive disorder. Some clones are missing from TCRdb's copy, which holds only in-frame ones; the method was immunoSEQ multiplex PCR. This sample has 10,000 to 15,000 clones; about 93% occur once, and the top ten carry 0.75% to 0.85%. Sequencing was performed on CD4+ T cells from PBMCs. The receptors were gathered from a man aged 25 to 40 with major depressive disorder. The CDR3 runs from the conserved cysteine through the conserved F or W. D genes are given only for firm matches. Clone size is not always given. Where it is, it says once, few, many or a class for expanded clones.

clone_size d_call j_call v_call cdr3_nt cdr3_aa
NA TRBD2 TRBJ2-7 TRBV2 TGTGCCAGCCTCCGGGGGGGGGAACCCTACGAGCAGTACTTC CASLRGGEPYEQYF
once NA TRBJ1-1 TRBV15 TGTGCCACCAGCAGAGATAGGCAGCTCCGGGGGGAAGCTTTCTTT CATSRDRQLRGEAFF
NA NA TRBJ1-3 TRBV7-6 TGTGCCAGCAGCTCCCAACCGACAACCAGCTCTGGAAACACCATATATTTT CASSSQPTTSSGNTIYF
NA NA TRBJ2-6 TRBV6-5 TGTGCCAGCAGTTACTCGTCATCCAGGAGGAACGTCCTGACTTTC CASSYSSSRRNVLTF
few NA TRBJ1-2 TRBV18 TGTGCCAGCTCACCTAGGGGGGACTATGGCTACACCTTC CASSPRGDYGYTF
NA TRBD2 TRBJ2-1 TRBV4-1 TGCGCCAGCAGCCGTTCGGGACTAGCGACCTACAATGAGCAGTTCTTC CASSRSGLATYNEQFF
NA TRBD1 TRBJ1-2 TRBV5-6 TGTGCCAGCAGCTTGGCTCAGGGGGCGCGTGGCTACACCTTC CASSLAQGARGYTF
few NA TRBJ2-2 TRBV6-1 TGTGCCAGCAGGCGGGACGGACTCACCGGGGAGCTGTTTTTT CASRRDGLTGELFF
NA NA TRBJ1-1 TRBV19 TGTGCCAGTACTACCCGAAATTTTCTCGAAGCTTTCTTT CASTTRNFLEAFF
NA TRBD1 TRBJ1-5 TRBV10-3 TGTGCCATCAGTGAGTCGGGACAGGGTGCGCATTTT CAISESGQGAHF
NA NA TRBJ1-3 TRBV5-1 TGCGCCAGCAGAGTCAGCTCTGGAAACACCATATATTTT CASRVSSGNTIYF
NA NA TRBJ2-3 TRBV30 TGTGCCTGGAGCGGACCAGATACGCAGTATTTT CAWSGPDTQYF
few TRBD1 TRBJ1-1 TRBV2 TGTGCCAGCAGTATGACAGGGGTGCCTGAAGCTTTCTTT CASSMTGVPEAFF
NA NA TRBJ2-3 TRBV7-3 TGTGCCAGCAGCTTAATTGGCATTTCGACAGATACGCAGTATTTT CASSLIGISTDTQYF
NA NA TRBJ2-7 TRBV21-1 TGTGCCAGCATTCGGGGGATCTACGAGCAGTACTTC CASIRGIYEQYF
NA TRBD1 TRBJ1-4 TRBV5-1 TGCGCCAGCAGCTTTCAACCGGACAGGGGAAATGAAAAACTGTTTTTT CASSFQPDRGNEKLFF
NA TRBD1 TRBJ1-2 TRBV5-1 TGCGCCAGCAGCTTGCTCCAGGGGGTTTCTGGCTACACCTTC CASSLLQGVSGYTF
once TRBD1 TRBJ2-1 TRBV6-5 TGTGCCAGCAGTTTCAGGGGGGAGCAGTTCTTC CASSFRGEQFF
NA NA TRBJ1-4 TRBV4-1 TGCGCCAGCAGCCAAACTCCCACGGATGAAAAACTGTTTTTT CASSQTPTDEKLFF